The 2 T cell receptor beta chains below were found in one sample sequenced in a study of cytomegalovirus exposure and HLA in healthy donors. Primers for the PCR totalled 60 Vbeta and 13 Jbeta. Measured with immunoSEQ multiplex PCR; TCRdb has only the in-frame clones, and not every one. The table has fewer than 70,000 clones, approximately 83% seen once. The sample was PBMCs. The receptors derive from a human donor in good health.

This chain links TRBV5-5 with TRBJ2-6, with D hard to call. The CDR3 runs 15 residues. The germline V gene encodes CDR1 SGHKS and CDR2 YYEKEE (reference sequence). V lost 0 bases and J lost 2, with 6 bases in between. DNA for the CDR3: TGTGCCAGCAGCTTGGAACCGGCTGGGGCCAACGTCCTGACTTTC. As protein: CASSLEPAGANVLTF. Full variable domain (missing parts from reference TRBV5-5 and TRBJ2-6): DAGVTQSPTHLIKTRGQQVTLRCSPISGHKSVSWYQQVLGQGPQFIFQYYEKEERGRGNFPDRFSARQFPNYSSELNVNALLLGDSALYLCASSLEPAGANVLTFGAGSRLTVL.

This chain links TRBV5-6 with TRBJ1-2; D is unclear. Germline CDR1 and CDR2: SGHDT and YYEEEE. This CDR3 is 14 amino acids long. V was clipped by 5 bases and J by 1 base, with 12 bases between them. The CDR3: CASRPASLNYGYTF. The CDR3 DNA reads TGTGCCAGCAGACCAGCGAGTCTTAACTATGGCTACACCTTC.